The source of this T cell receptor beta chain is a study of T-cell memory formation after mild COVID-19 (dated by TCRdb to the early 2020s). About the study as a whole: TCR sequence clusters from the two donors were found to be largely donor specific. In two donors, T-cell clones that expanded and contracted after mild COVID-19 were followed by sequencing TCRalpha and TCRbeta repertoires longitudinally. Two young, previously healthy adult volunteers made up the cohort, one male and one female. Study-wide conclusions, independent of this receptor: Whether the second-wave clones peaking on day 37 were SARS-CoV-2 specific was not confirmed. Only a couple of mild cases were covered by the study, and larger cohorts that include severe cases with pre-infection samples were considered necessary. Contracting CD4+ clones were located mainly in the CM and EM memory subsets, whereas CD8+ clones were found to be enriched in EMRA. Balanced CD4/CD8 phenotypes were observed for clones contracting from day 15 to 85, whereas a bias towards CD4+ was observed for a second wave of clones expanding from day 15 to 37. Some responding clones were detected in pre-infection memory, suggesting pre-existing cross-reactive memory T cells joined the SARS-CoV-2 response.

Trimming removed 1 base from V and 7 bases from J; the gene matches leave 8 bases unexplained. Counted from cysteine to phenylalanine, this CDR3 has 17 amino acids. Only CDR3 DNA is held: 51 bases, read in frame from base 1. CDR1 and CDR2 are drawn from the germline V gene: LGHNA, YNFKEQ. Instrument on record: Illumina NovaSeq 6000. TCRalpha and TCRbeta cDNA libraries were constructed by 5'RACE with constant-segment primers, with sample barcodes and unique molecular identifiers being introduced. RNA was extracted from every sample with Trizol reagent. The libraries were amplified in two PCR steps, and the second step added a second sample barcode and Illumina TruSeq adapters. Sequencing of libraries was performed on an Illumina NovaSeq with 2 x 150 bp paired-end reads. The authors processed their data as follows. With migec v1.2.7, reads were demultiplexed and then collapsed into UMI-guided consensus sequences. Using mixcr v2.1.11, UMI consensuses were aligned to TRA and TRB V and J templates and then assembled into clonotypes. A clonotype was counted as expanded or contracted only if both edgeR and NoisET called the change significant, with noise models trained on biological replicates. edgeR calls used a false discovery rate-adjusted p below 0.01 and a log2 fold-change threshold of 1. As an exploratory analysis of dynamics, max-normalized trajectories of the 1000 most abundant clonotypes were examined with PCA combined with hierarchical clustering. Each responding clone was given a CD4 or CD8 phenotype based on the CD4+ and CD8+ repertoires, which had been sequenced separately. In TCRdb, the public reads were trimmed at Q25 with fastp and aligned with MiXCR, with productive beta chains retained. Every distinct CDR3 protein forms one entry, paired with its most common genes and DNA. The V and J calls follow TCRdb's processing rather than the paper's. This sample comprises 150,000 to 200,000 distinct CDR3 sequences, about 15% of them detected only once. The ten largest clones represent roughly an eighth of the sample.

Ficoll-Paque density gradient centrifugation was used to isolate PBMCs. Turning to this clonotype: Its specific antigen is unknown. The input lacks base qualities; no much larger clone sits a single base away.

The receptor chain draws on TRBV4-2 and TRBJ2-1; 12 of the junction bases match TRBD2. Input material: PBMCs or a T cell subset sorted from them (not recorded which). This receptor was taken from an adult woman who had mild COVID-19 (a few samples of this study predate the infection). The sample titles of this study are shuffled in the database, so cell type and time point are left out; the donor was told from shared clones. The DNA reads TGTGCCAGCAGCCAAGGACTAGCGGGGGCCCGGAGGAATGAGCAGTTCTTC. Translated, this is CASSQGLAGARRNEQFF.